The subject of this entry is one T cell receptor (beta chain). What it binds is not known. This specimen comes from a study of T-cell reconstitution after alpha-beta-depleted transplantation in children. During its preparation, the TCRbeta library received unique molecular identifiers. TCRdb re-called the PCR reads through MiXCR, storing one row per CDR3 protein. The sample yields approximately 630,000 distinct CDR3 sequences, under 15% seen once. The study's findings and limits: Expanded clones from the graft, numbering several hundred, reportedly supplied alpha-beta T cells about two months after transplant. In some patients, recipient T cells and intrathymic progenitors surviving conditioning explained high day-60 diversity.

Specimen: PBMCs, collected before TCRalphabeta/CD19-depleted stem cell transplant. The receptor was isolated from a girl aged 2-10 years with congenital amegakaryocytic thrombocytopenia, due to receive a stem cell transplant.

DNA for the CDR3: TGTGCCAGCAGCTTTCTAACTAGCAGAAACGAGCAGTACTTC. This gives the protein CASSFLTSRNEQYF. This chain links TRBV13 with TRBJ2-7, with a possible D match to TRBD2 (6 bases). Germline values: CDR1 PRHDT, CDR2 FYEKMQ (reference sequence). V lost 3 bases to trimming and J lost 5 bases, with 14 bases between them. The CDR3 is made up of 14 amino acids.